Presented here are 21 T cell receptor beta chains from one specimen sequenced in a study of cytomegalovirus exposure and HLA in healthy donors. The PCR had 60 Vbeta and 13 Jbeta primers. Some clones are missing from TCRdb's copy, which holds only in-frame ones; the method was immunoSEQ multiplex PCR. The sample shows 150,000 to 200,000 clones, about 78% of them seen only once. The sequenced sample consisted of PBMCs. These receptors were obtained from a woman aged 45-65 years in good health and CMV-seropositive.

V gene TRBV5-1 combines with J gene TRBJ2-5; TRBD2 matches at 13 bases. The germline CDR1 and CDR2 sequences are SGHRS and YFSETQ. Germline trimming cut 4 bases from V and 1 base from J; bases unmatched to any gene: 7. The CDR3 spans 17 residues. CDR3 protein: CASSLPGTSGAQETQYF. The CDR3 DNA reads as TGCGCCAGCAGCCTCCCTGGGACTAGCGGGGCCCAAGAGACCCAGTACTTC.

CDR3: CASSSTPVRRDTQYF. The CDR3 DNA reads TGTGCCAGCAGCTCGACGCCTGTTAGGAGGGATACGCAGTATTTT. This chain joins TRBV7-8 and TRBJ2-3; the D gene is possibly TRBD2 (5 bases). The ends were cut back, 4 bases at V and 6 bases at J, with 17 bases in the middle. Germline CDR1 SGHVS, CDR2 FQNEAQ. CDR3 length equals 15 residues.

V and J are TRBV4-1 and TRBJ2-3; TRBD1 aligns across 10 bases. Germline values: CDR1 MGHRA, CDR2 YSYEKL. This CDR3 is built from 17 residues. V lost 5 bases, J lost 2 bases, and 10 bases stayed unmatched. This CDR3 reads CASSEGPGQGITDTQYF. CDR3 nucleotides: TGCGCCAGCAGCGAGGGGCCGGGACAGGGGATCACAGATACGCAGTATTTT.

This clone has only one observation. V is TRBV4-1 and J is TRBJ2-1; D is perhaps TRBD2 (7 bases). Germline assignment: CDR1 MGHRA and CDR2 YSYEKL. The V end lost 5 bases, the J end lost 7 bases, and 12 bases lay between the germline ends. The CDR3 contains 13 residues. The CDR3 here is CASSGGAVNEQFF. In DNA form, the CDR3 reads TGCGCCAGCAGCGGGGGGGCCGTTAATGAGCAGTTCTTC.

J is TRBJ1-3 and V is TRBV6-5; TRBD1 agrees at 8 bases. Germline V lookup: CDR1 MNHEY, CDR2 SVGAGI. The V gene end was trimmed by 2 bases and the J gene end by 0 bases; junction bases not matched to a gene: 0. The CDR3 spans 15 residues. CDR3 in amino acids: CASSYGTGSGNTIYF. DNA for the CDR3: TGTGCCAGCAGTTACGGGACAGGCTCTGGAAACACCATATATTTT.

This clone was seen just once. This rearrangement joins TRBV5-1 to TRBJ2-3; maybe TRBD1 (6 bases). The ends were cut back, 3 bases at V and 5 bases at J, with 16 bases in the middle. Germline V gene lookup returns CDR1 SGHRS and CDR2 YFSETQ. The CDR3 totals 15 residues. The CDR3 bases are TGCGCCAGCAGCTCCGGGACAAAATTTGGAGATACGCAGTATTTT. Protein: CASSSGTKFGDTQYF.

The genes are TRBV11-2 and TRBJ2-1; possible D gene TRBD1, 5 bases. CDR1 and CDR2 (germline): SGHAT, FQNNGV. The CDR3 totals 12 residues. Trimming removed 6 bases at V and 6 bases at J, with 9 bases between. The DNA of the CDR3 is TGTGCCAGCAGTCGACAGATCAATGAGCAGTTCTTC. Its translation: CASSRQINEQFF.

V and J are TRBV5-1 and TRBJ2-2; D possibly corresponds to TRBD2 (6 bases). This CDR3 region has 16 residues. Germline CDR1 reads SGHRS; CDR2 reads YFSETQ. The germline V and J ends were trimmed by 0 bases and 0 bases, with 9 bases remaining between them. CDR3 coding DNA: TGCGCCAGCAGCTTGGAATGGGGGGCGAACACCGGGGAGCTGTTTTTT. Its protein is CASSLEWGANTGELFF.

This chain connects TRBV19 to TRBJ2-2; the match to TRBD2 covers 11 bases. V was clipped by 3 bases and J by 3 bases; unmatched bases: 12. The germline gives CDR1 LNHDA, CDR2 SQIVND (reference sequence). The CDR3 extends over 19 amino acids. This chain's CDR3 is CASSIGKGRLAGYTGELFF. CDR3 DNA sequence: TGTGCCAGTAGTATTGGCAAGGGGCGACTAGCGGGGTACACCGGGGAGCTGTTTTTT.

The chain links TRBV7-9 to TRBJ1-2, with D maybe TRBD1 (6 bases). The germline V and J ends were trimmed by 5 bases and 8 bases, with 12 bases remaining between them. Germline CDR1 is SEHNR and CDR2 is FQNEAQ (reference sequence). The CDR3 extends over 12 amino acids. CDR3 sequence (DNA): TGTGCCAGCAGCACAGGGTCTAGCGGCTACACCTTC. Translated, it gives CASSTGSSGYTF.

V gene TRBV6-1 combines with J gene TRBJ1-3; tentatively, D is TRBD1 (5 bases). V shed 3 bases and J shed 6 bases, with 9 bases lying between them. The CDR3 covers 13 residues. The germline V gene has CDR1 MNHNS and CDR2 SASEGT. CDR3 coding DNA: TGTGCCAGCAGTGACAGGGATCCAAACACCATATATTTT. Translating gives CASSDRDPNTIYF.

This chain connects TRBV7-8 to TRBJ1-3, with D possibly being TRBD1 (6 bases). The CDR3 has 15 amino acids. The V gene's germline CDR1 is SGHVS and CDR2 FQNEAQ. Trimming removed 5 bases at V and 3 bases at J, with 14 bases between. DNA for the CDR3: TGTGCCAGCAGCCCATTAGGGGGAATTGGAAACACCATATATTTT. As protein: CASSPLGGIGNTIYF.

The chain is built from TRBV28 and TRBJ2-3, with D perhaps matching TRBD2 (6 bases). The CDR3 consists of 15 residues. V was shortened by 3 bases and J by 1 base, with 11 bases between the two germline ends. The germline V gene encodes CDR1 MDHEN and CDR2 SYDVKM. The CDR3 reads CASSFNGGGTDTQYF. The CDR3 DNA reads TGTGCCAGCAGTTTTAATGGCGGGGGCACAGATACGCAGTATTTT.

The chain carries TRBV29-1 and TRBJ2-7; D not certain. The CDR3 consists of 12 residues. Germline V gene lookup returns CDR1 SQVTM and CDR2 ANQGSEA. The V and J ends lost 7 bases and 0 bases respectively, with 10 bases between them. The CDR3 bases are TGCAGCGCTAGAACCTACTCCTACGAGCAGTACTTC. It is translated as CSARTYSYEQYF.

V gene TRBV18 combines with J gene TRBJ2-1, with D perhaps TRBD1 (5 bases). Looked up from germline, CDR1 is KGHSH and CDR2 is LQKENI. V was clipped by 3 bases and J by 4 bases, with 7 bases between them. The CDR3 is 13 residues long. CDR3 residues: CASSPDTYNEQFF. In DNA, the CDR3 is TGTGCCAGCTCACCGGACACTTACAATGAGCAGTTCTTC. The full variable domain, rest sourced from reference TRBV18 and TRBJ2-1, is NAGVMQNPRHLVRRRGQEARLRCSPMKGHSHVYWYRQLPEEGLKFMVYLQKENIIDESGMPKERFSAEFPKEGPSILRIQQVVRGDSAAYFCASSPDTYNEQFFGPGTRLTVL.

V is TRBV2 and J is TRBJ2-3, with D possibly matching TRBD2 (6 bases). Looked up from germline, CDR1 is SNHLY and CDR2 is FYNNEI. The length of the CDR3 is 13 residues. V gave up 4 bases and J gave up 6 bases, with 11 bases separating them. CDR3 amino acids: CASSVGGVDTQYF. DNA of the CDR3: TGTGCCAGCAGTGTAGGAGGGGTTGATACGCAGTATTTT.

This clone was seen a few times. This chain links TRBV2 with TRBJ1-5, with D hard to call. The CDR3 length is 14 residues. From germline, CDR1 is SNHLY and CDR2 FYNNEI. Trimming left V 4 bases short and J 3 bases short, with 10 bases between. This chain's CDR3 is CASSGGYSNQPQHF. CDR3 DNA sequence: TGTGCCAGCAGTGGCGGCTACTCCAATCAGCCCCAGCATTTT.

The J gene is TRBJ1-3, the V gene TRBV27, with a possible D match to TRBD1 (5 bases). There are 14 residues in the CDR3. The ends were cut back, 5 bases at V and 4 bases at J, with 12 bases in the middle. CDR1 MNHEY and CDR2 SMNVEV come from the germline V gene (reference sequence). The CDR3 is CASSPRQIGNTIYF. The CDR3 bases are TGTGCCAGCAGTCCCCGACAGATCGGAAACACCATATATTTT.

This chain links TRBV11-3 with TRBJ1-1; D is ambiguous. This CDR3 contains 13 residues. The ends were cut back, 4 bases at V and 1 base at J, with 7 bases in the middle. Germline loops: CDR1 SGHNT, CDR2 YENEEA. The CDR3 reads CASSSRGNTEAFF. As DNA, the CDR3 is TGTGCCAGCAGCTCACGGGGGAACACTGAAGCTTTCTTT.

The chain links TRBV5-4 to TRBJ2-1; D perhaps matches TRBD1 (6 bases). This CDR3 region has 13 residues. CDR1 and CDR2 (germline): SGHNT, YYREEE (reference sequence). The ends were cut back, 2 bases at V and 6 bases at J, with 9 bases in the middle. The CDR3: CASSLRGTNEQFF. CDR3 nucleotide sequence: TGTGCCAGCAGCTTAAGGGGGACCAATGAGCAGTTCTTC.

This clone has just one count. The rearrangement uses TRBV5-1 and TRBJ1-2; D gene uncertain. The length of the CDR3 is 13 residues. Deletions cut 2 bases from V and 3 bases from J, with 8 bases between. The germline V gene encodes CDR1 SGHRS and CDR2 YFSETQ. CDR3 loop: CASSLDTHYGYTF. CDR3 sequence (DNA): TGCGCCAGCAGCTTAGACACCCACTATGGCTACACCTTC.